This T cell receptor beta chain comes out of a study of T cell repertoires in cytomegalovirus infection (dated by TCRdb to between 2019 and 2020). Some background on the complete study: The HLA type of each donor mattered for the analysis, because public TCR beta signatures pointed to carriage of CMV infection along with the matching HLA type.

Overall study outcomes, separate from this receptor: The ex vivo response was dominated by HLA-C-restricted CMV-specific TCR beta clonotypes, which also provided the single most frequent clonotype in two of eight donors. Cumulative frequency of public TCR beta family members discriminated carriers of CMV infection plus the relevant HLA type in this cohort and an independent 352-donor cohort.

According to the germline V gene, CDR1 reads ENHRY and CDR2 reads SYGVKD. The V end loses 11 bases and the J end loses 0 bases, and a stretch of 10 bases separates them. From cysteine to phenylalanine, the CDR3 is 13 amino acids long. Just the 39-base CDR3 DNA is kept, in frame starting at base 1. Sequencing relied on an Illumina HiSeq 1500. TCRdb redid the processing of the public reads, applying fastp at Q25 and MiXCR, and retained in-frame beta chains. Each record represents a unique CDR3 protein, reported with the most common genes and DNA among its rows. This sample is represented by about 460,000 distinct CDR3 sequences; approximately 10% of them were singletons. Roughly 10% of the sample rests with the top ten. A word on this clonotype: Its antigen is currently not known. No quality values exist for individual bases; no much larger clone is one base distant.

The TCR originated in a human donor in good health (CMV status not recorded). Some clones in this sample may be carry-over from other donors' samples. Recombination linked TRBV10-3 to TRBJ2-2, with no reliable assignment of the D segment. Sequencing input: PBMCs. At the DNA level, the sequence is TGTGCCGCCGCCTCCGCGAACACCGGGGAGCTGTTTTTT. It is translated as CAAASANTGELFF.